Listed here are 2 T cell receptor beta chains from one sample, sequenced in a study of regulatory T cells in long-lasting Graves disease. Time point specified: persistent/refractory GD, antithyroid drugs over 5 years with positive TRAb. The TCR library was made from RNA extracted from PBMCs. CDR3-region Arm-PCR and iRepertoire HTBI primers produced the TCR beta libraries. A single record per CDR3 protein comes from TCRdb applying MiXCR to the multiplex PCR reads. The sample includes approximately 400,000 distinct CDR3 sequences, less than 25% seen only once; the top ten take less than 25%. Here the sequenced sample was peripheral blood mononuclear cells (PBMCs), taken when the disease was refractory, from a patient treated with antithyroid drugs. The receptors come from a female donor with Graves disease.

With respect to this clonotype: A far larger clone lies a single base away; this is likely a read error. The chain links TRBV7-2 to TRBJ2-5; D is perhaps TRBD1 (5 bases). Germline V lookup: CDR1 SGHTA, CDR2 FQGNSA. V was clipped by 4 bases and J by 4 bases, with 16 bases between them. This CDR3 region has 15 residues. The CDR3 sequence: CASSSFQGSPETQYF. As DNA, the CDR3 is TGTGCCAGCAGCTCATTCCAGGGTTCCCCAGAGACCCAGTACTTC.

This clonotype was seen at least ten times. The V and J genes are TRBV2 and TRBJ2-7, with 7 bases that match TRBD1. Germline trimming cut 5 bases from V and 2 bases from J; bases unmatched to any gene: 9. The germline CDR1 and CDR2 sequences are SNHLY and FYNNEI. This CDR3 comprises 15 residues. CDR3 protein: CASSPETGTAYEQYF. In nucleotides, the CDR3 is TGTGCCAGCAGTCCGGAAACCGGGACAGCCTACGAGCAGTACTTC.